These 9 T cell receptor beta chains were sequenced from one sample in a study of CD8 T cells in Susac syndrome. Roughly 0.45 to 1 ug RNA was reverse transcribed with random hexamers. TCRdb redid the calling of the immunoSEQ multiplex PCR reads with MiXCR, one entry per CDR3 protein. The sample yields some 160,000 distinct CDR3 sequences, approximately 94% seen once. The sequenced sample consisted of CD4+ T cells from PBMCs. The receptors derive from a human donor with Susac syndrome.

This clonotype came up once. The gene calls are TRBV20-1 and TRBJ2-1; D not certain. This CDR3 is 10 amino acids long. V was pared by 5 bases and J by 5 bases, with 4 bases between. Per the germline V gene, CDR1 is DFQATT and CDR2 is SNEGSKA (reference sequence). The CDR3 DNA reads as TGCAGTGCTGAAGACAATGAGCAGTTCTTC. Protein sequence: CSAEDNEQFF.

The rearrangement uses TRBV7-2 and TRBJ1-2, with TRBD1 identical over 10 bases. This CDR3 spans 16 amino acids. With V trimmed by 2 bases and J by 7 bases, 10 bases remained unmatched. Germline V gene data show CDR1 as SGHTA and CDR2 as FQGNSA. This chain's CDR3 is CASSLRPGQGGGGYTF. For the CDR3, the DNA is TGTGCCAGCAGCTTAAGGCCTGGACAGGGGGGAGGTGGCTACACCTTC.

This rearrangement joins TRBV2 to TRBJ2-7, with TRBD1 identical over 7 bases. V lost 7 bases and J lost 5; bases outside the gene matches: 8. The germline gives CDR1 SNHLY, CDR2 FYNNEI. The CDR3 is 13 amino acids. CDR3: CASTGQVQDEQYF. The CDR3 DNA follows: TGTGCCAGCACCGGACAGGTTCAAGACGAGCAGTACTTC.

J is TRBJ2-1 and V is TRBV7-9; 12 bases align to TRBD2. The CDR3 extends over 15 amino acids. CDR1 and CDR2 (germline): SEHNR, FQNEAQ (reference sequence). Trimming removed 4 bases from V and 8 bases from J; junction bases left unmatched: 6. The CDR3 sequence: CASSSPASGGDEQFF. The DNA of the CDR3 is TGTGCCAGCAGCTCCCCGGCTAGCGGGGGGGATGAGCAGTTCTTC. Looking up the rest from reference TRBV7-9 and TRBJ2-1 gives the full variable domain: DTGVSQNPRHKITKRGQNVTFRCDPISEHNRLYWYRQTLGQGPEFLTYFQNEAQLEKSRLLSDRFSAERPKGSFSTLEIQRTEQGDSAMYLCASSSPASGGDEQFFGPGTRLTVL.

The genes are TRBV16 and TRBJ1-2; D uncertain. The CDR3 runs 16 residues. CDR1 is KGHSY, CDR2 FQNENV, per germline. Trimming shortened V by 0 bases and J by 0 bases, and 11 bases separated the two germline ends. The DNA of the CDR3 is TGTGCCAGCAGCCAATCGGTGGCATATCCTAACTATGGCTACACCTTC. Its protein product is CASSQSVAYPNYGYTF. Combining the CDR3 with reference TRBV16 and TRBJ1-2 gives the whole variable domain GEEVAQTPKHLVRGEGQKAKLYCAPIKGHSYVFWYQQVLKNEFKFLISFQNENVFDETGMPKERFSAKCLPNSPCSLEIQATKLEDSAVYFCASSQSVAYPNYGYTFGSGTRLTVV.

The CDR3 DNA reads TGTGCCAGCAGCAAACCGGGCGGGGTTGGTGGCTACACCTTC. Protein sequence: CASSKPGGVGGYTF. This rearrangement joins TRBV7-2 to TRBJ1-2; D remains unclear. Trimming left V 5 bases short and J 7 bases short, with 17 bases between. Germline V lookup: CDR1 SGHTA, CDR2 FQGNSA. CDR3 size: 14 residues.

This chain uses TRBV20-1 with TRBJ2-1; D not resolved. Trimming took off 6 bases at V and 4 bases at J, with 7 bases between the two ends. Per the germline V gene, CDR1 is DFQATT and CDR2 is SNEGSKA (reference sequence). The CDR3 is 11 amino acids. CDR3 residues: CSAGEYNEQFF. The CDR3 DNA reads TGCAGTGCCGGAGAATACAATGAGCAGTTCTTC.

In its sample, this clonotype was seen once. This chain joins TRBV4-2 and TRBJ2-1; D not resolved. The CDR3 is made up of 13 amino acids. Trimming pared 3 bases from V and 8 bases from J, leaving 11 bases between. Germline V gene data show CDR1 as LGHNA and CDR2 as YNFKEQ. The CDR3 DNA is TGTGCCAGCAGCCATCCTGACGTCTATGAGCAGTTCTTC. It yields the protein CASSHPDVYEQFF.

This sequence joins TRBV24-1 and TRBJ2-1; 10 nucleotides align to TRBD2. The CDR3 has 14 amino acids. Germline CDR1 and CDR2: KGHDR and SFDVKD. The junction had 4 bases not matched to a gene; V was cut back by 5 bases and J by 7 bases. CDR3 DNA: TGTGCCACCAGTGCCAGCGGGGGGGGGAATGAGCAGTTCTTC. Its translation: CATSASGGGNEQFF.